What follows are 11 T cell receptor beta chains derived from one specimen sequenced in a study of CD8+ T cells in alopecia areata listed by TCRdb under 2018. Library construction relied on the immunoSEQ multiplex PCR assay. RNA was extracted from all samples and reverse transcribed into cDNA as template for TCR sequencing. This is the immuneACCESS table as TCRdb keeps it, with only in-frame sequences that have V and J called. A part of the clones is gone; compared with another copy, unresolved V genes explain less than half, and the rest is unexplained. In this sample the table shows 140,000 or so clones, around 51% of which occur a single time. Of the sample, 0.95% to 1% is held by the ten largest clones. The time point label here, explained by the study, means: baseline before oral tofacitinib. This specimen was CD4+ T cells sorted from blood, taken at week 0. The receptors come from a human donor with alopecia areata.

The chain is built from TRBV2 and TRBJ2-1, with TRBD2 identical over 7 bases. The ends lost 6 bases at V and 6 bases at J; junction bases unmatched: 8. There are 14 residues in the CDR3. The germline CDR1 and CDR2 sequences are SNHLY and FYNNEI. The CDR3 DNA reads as TGTGCCAGCAGGGTGTCGACTAGCTCCAATGAGCAGTTCTTC. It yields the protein CASRVSTSSNEQFF.

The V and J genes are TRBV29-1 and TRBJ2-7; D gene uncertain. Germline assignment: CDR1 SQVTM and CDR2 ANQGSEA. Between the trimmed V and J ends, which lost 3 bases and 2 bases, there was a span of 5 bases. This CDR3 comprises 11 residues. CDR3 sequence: CSVEDAYEQYF. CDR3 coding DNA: TGCAGCGTTGAGGACGCCTACGAGCAGTACTTC.

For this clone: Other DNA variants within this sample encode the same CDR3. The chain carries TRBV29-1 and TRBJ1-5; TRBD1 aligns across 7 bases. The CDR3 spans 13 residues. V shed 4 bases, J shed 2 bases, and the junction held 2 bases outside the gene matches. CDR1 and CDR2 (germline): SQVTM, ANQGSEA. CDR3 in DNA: TGCAGCGTTGGACAGGGAGGCAATCAGCCCCAGCATTTT. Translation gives CSVGQGGNQPQHF.

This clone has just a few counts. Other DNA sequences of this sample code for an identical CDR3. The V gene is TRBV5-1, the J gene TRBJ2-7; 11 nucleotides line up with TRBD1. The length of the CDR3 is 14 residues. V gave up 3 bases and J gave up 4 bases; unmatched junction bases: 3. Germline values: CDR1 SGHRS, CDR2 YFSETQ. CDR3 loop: CASSSGTGGYEQYF. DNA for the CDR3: TGCGCCAGCAGCTCCGGGACAGGGGGGTACGAGCAGTACTTC.

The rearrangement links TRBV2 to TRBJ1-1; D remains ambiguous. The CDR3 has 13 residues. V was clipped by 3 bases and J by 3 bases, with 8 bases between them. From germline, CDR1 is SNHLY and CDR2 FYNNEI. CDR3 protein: CASSEVWDTEAFF. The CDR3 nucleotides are TGTGCCAGCAGTGAGGTGTGGGACACTGAAGCTTTCTTT.

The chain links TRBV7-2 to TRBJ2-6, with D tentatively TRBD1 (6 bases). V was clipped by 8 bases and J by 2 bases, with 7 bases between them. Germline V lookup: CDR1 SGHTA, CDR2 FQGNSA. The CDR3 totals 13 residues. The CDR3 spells CASGQTGANVLTF. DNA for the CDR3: TGTGCCAGCGGACAGACTGGGGCCAACGTCCTGACTTTC. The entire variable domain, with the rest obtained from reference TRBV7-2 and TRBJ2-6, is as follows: GAGVSQSPSNKVTEKGKDVELRCDPISGHTALYWYRQSLGQGLEFLIYFQGNSAPDKSGLPSDRFSAERTGGSVSTLTIQRTQQEDSAVYLCASGQTGANVLTFGAGSRLTVL.

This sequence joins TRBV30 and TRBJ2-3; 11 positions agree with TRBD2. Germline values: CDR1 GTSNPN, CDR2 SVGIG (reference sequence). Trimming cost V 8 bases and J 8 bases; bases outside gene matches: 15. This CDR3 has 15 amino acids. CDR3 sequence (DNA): TGTGCCGTAGTATTCTTAGCGGGAGGGTCAGGTACGCAGTATTTT. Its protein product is CAVVFLAGGSGTQYF.

The CDR3: CAWSVGRETQYF. CDR3 coding DNA: TGTGCCTGGAGTGTCGGTAGAGAGACCCAGTACTTC. J is TRBJ2-5 and V is TRBV30, with D unclear. The length of the CDR3 is 12 residues. From germline, CDR1 is GTSNPN and CDR2 SVGIG (reference sequence). With 0 bases removed from V and 4 bases from J, the gap between germline ends came to 6 bases. The full variable domain, in which reference TRBV30 and TRBJ2-5 provide the parts outside the CDR3, is SQTIHQWPATLVQPVGSPLSLECTVEGTSNPNLYWYRQAAGRGLQLLFYSVGIGQISSEVPQNLSASRPQDRQFILSSKKLLLSDSGFYLCAWSVGRETQYFGPGTRLLVL.

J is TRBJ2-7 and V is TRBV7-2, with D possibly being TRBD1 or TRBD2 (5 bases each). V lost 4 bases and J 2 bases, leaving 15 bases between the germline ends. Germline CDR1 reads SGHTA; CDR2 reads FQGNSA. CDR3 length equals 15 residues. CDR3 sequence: CASSYAGTEPYEQYF. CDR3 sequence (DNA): TGTGCCAGCAGCTACGCCGGGACGGAGCCCTACGAGCAGTACTTC.

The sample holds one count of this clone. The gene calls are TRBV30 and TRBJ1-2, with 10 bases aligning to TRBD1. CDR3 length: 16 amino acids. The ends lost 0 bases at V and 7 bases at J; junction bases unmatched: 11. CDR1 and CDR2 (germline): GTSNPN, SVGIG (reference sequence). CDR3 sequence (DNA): TGTGCCTGGAGTGTACAGACAGGGGGCGAACATAGTGGCTACACCTTC. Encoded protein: CAWSVQTGGEHSGYTF.

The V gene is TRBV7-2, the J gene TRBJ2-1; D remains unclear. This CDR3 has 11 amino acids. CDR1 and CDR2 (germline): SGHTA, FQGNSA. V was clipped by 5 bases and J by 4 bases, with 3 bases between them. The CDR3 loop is CASSPYNEQFF. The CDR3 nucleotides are TGTGCCAGCAGCCCATACAATGAGCAGTTCTTC.